These 7 T cell receptor beta chains were sequenced from one sample in a study of blood T cell repertoires in COVID-19. Here immunoSEQ multiplex PCR was the method, and the copy in TCRdb shows in-frame clones only, minus some. The data hold 59,000 or so clones, with around 80% observed a single time. The material sequenced was peripheral blood. These receptors were taken from a man in his sixties with acute or convalescent COVID-19.

The rearrangement links TRBV6-1 to TRBJ1-3; D not certain. The CDR3 is made up of 12 amino acids. The V gene lost 3 bases and the J gene lost 7 bases, with 7 bases spanning the gap. The germline CDR1 and CDR2 sequences are MNHNS and SASEGT. CDR3 loop: CASSESGNTIYF. CDR3 nucleotides: TGTGCCAGCAGTGAGTCCGGGAACACCATATATTTT.

This clone was observed a handful of times. V and J are TRBV9 and TRBJ1-1; no clear D. Trimming stripped 0 bases from V and 8 bases from J, with 14 bases between. The CDR3 is made up of 14 amino acids. Germline V lookup: CDR1 SGDLS, CDR2 YYNGEE. CDR3 sequence: CASSVAGSMTEAFF. Here the CDR3 DNA reads TGTGCCAGCAGCGTAGCGGGGTCAATGACAGAAGCTTTCTTT.

This rearrangement joins TRBV6-6 to TRBJ2-7, with 9 bases aligning to TRBD1. This CDR3 is built from 18 residues. J was trimmed by 3 bases and V by 5 bases; bases with no gene match: 17. From germline, CDR1 is MNHNY and CDR2 SVGAGI (reference sequence). For the CDR3, the DNA is TGTGCCAGCAGTCCCCGTCCCGGGACAGGGAAAAGTATCTACGAGCAGTACTTC. Amino acid sequence: CASSPRPGTGKSIYEQYF.

The CDR3 nucleotides read TGTGCCAGCAGTTTTAGCGGGGGGCGGCAAGAGACCCAGTACTTC. Protein: CASSFSGGRQETQYF. The genes are TRBV7-2 and TRBJ2-5, with 10 bases fitting TRBD2. J lost 2 bases, V lost 6 bases, and 6 bases had no gene match. This CDR3 has 15 residues. Germline-derived CDR1 and CDR2 are SGHTA and FQGNSA.

This sequence joins TRBV19 and TRBJ1-4; no firm D call. Germline V CDR1 and CDR2: LNHDA, SQIVND (reference sequence). This CDR3 has 14 residues. Between the trimmed V and J ends, which lost 3 bases and 0 bases, there was a span of 5 bases. Written as DNA, the CDR3 is TGTGCCAGTAGTATCGGGGCAACTAATGAAAAACTGTTTTTT. Amino acids: CASSIGATNEKLFF.

This chain uses TRBV19 with TRBJ2-7; 7 bases are a match to TRBD2. From germline, CDR1 is LNHDA and CDR2 SQIVND (reference sequence). V shed 4 bases and J 7 bases; nucleotides not matched to a gene: 7. The CDR3 sequence is 13 residues long. CDR3 nucleotide sequence: TGTGCCAGTAGTAGCGGGAGTAGAGTTGAGCAGTACTTC. Its protein is CASSSGSRVEQYF.

The chain combines TRBV2 with TRBJ1-6, with TRBD1 matching over 9 bases. The germline gives CDR1 SNHLY, CDR2 FYNNEI. CDR3 length equals 16 residues. The V gene end was trimmed by 7 bases and the J gene end by 7 bases; junction bases not matched to a gene: 11. Here the CDR3 reads CASTLGGQGKNSPLHF. CDR3 in DNA: TGTGCCAGCACTTTGGGGGGACAGGGAAAAAATTCACCCCTCCACTTT.